This TCR beta chain was sequenced in a study of patients and donors after allogeneic stem cell transplantation. TCRdb processed the RT-PCR reads anew with MiXCR; each CDR3 protein has one entry. The sample contains roughly 960,000 distinct CDR3 sequences, roughly 17% of which appear only once. CDR3 length: 16 residues. J lost 9 bases, V lost 3 bases, and 7 bases had no gene match. The germline V gene encodes CDR1 SGHTA and CDR2 FQGTGA. This TCR came from a human donor who was either an allogeneic HSCT recipient or a stem cell or donor lymphocyte infusion donor (not recorded which). It is not recorded whose cells these are; they may come from a transplant donor. The V gene is TRBV7-3, the J gene TRBJ2-1, with 14 positions matching TRBD2. Material: blood, either unsorted or a sorted T cell fraction (not recorded which). In DNA, the CDR3 is TGTGCCAGCAGCTTCCTCCCGACTAGCGGGAGGGGTGAGCAGTTCTTC. Encoded protein: CASSFLPTSGRGEQFF.